This T cell receptor (beta chain) emerged from a study of tumor-infiltrating lymphocytes in localized non-small cell lung cancer. Whole-study context: The cohort mixed smokers and never-smokers, several histologies, and some post-neoadjuvant-chemotherapy samples.

Findings of the study overall: IM1 and IM2 tumors showed no difference in T-cell fraction. Each assay used a separate piece of the same tissue.

Comments on this clone: The antigen is undetermined.

TCRdb's copy holds only in-frame clones and misses some; the assay was immunoSEQ multiplex PCR. The table includes approximately 13,000 clones, about 71% detected once. Input material: lung tumor tissue. The sequence was collected from a human donor with non-small cell lung cancer.

CDR3 bases: TGTGCCAGCAGCTCCTGGGCAGGGGGCGCGTATGAAAAACTGTTTTTT. Protein: CASSSWAGGAYEKLFF. The J gene is TRBJ1-4, the V gene TRBV7-9; 8 nucleotides line up with TRBD1. This CDR3 has 16 amino acids. With V trimmed by 4 bases and J by 6 bases, 10 bases remained unmatched. From germline, CDR1 is SEHNR and CDR2 FQNEAQ (reference sequence). The full variable domain, in which reference TRBV7-9 and TRBJ1-4 provide the parts outside the CDR3, is DTGVSQNPRHKITKRGQNVTFRCDPISEHNRLYWYRQTLGQGPEFLTYFQNEAQLEKSRLLSDRFSAERPKGSFSTLEIQRTEQGDSAMYLCASSSWAGGAYEKLFFGSGTQLSVL.